One and the same sample provided the 28 T cell receptor beta chains below, sequenced in a study of T cells after yellow fever vaccination (dated by TCRdb to the late 2010s). Library preparation used 5' RACE. TCRdb records Illumina HiSeq 2500 as the sequencer. TCRdb trimmed the raw reads at Q25, called clones with MiXCR and kept productive beta chains. Identical CDR3 proteins give one entry, which carries the most common genes and DNA. The sample table lists under 550,000 distinct CDR3 sequences, 20% to 25% of them with a count of one. The ten largest clones capture about 15% of the sample. The treatment or condition label corresponds to: live attenuated yellow fever vaccine strain. Material: PBMCs, obtained roughly 23 days after the first yellow fever vaccination. Receptors were obtained from a man aged 18 to 29 who received the YFV17D yellow fever vaccine.

This rearrangement joins TRBV6-5 to TRBJ1-1; possible D gene TRBD1, 5 bases. Per germline, CDR1 MNHEY and CDR2 SVGAGI. The CDR3 loop spans 16 amino acids. Trimming took off 6 bases at V and 1 base at J, with 18 bases between the two ends. CDR3 sequence reads: CASRYRGDRRNTEAFF. The CDR3 coding sequence is TGTGCCAGCAGGTATAGGGGAGATAGGAGGAACACTGAAGCTTTCTTT.

The rearrangement uses TRBV18 and TRBJ1-2; D uncertain. Germline CDR1 KGHSH, CDR2 LQKENI. The CDR3 has 16 residues. V was pared by 1 base and J by 4 bases, with 16 bases between. The CDR3 here is CASSPRSHDIPYGYTF. CDR3 coding DNA: TGTGCCAGCTCACCACGGTCTCATGACATCCCCTATGGCTACACCTTC.

The V gene is TRBV11-2, the J gene TRBJ1-3; D perhaps matches TRBD1 (6 bases). Trimming took 2 bases from V and 0 from J, leaving 14 bases between them. This CDR3 region has 17 residues. Germline V gene data show CDR1 as SGHAT and CDR2 as FQNNGV. CDR3: CASSLSPGVGSGNTIYF. The CDR3 coding sequence is TGTGCCAGCAGCTTAAGCCCAGGGGTCGGCTCTGGAAACACCATATATTTT.

The chain is built from TRBV2 and TRBJ2-1, with 9 positions matching TRBD2. Germline assignment: CDR1 SNHLY and CDR2 FYNNEI. The CDR3 length is 16 residues. The ends lost 2 bases at V and 3 bases at J; junction bases unmatched: 5. The CDR3 coding sequence is TGTGCCAGCAGTGAATGGCGGGGGGGCGACTACAATGAGCAGTTCTTC. Protein product: CASSEWRGGDYNEQFF.

This clonotype turned up a few times. This chain connects TRBV2 to TRBJ1-1; TRBD1 agrees at 7 bases. V was pared by 9 bases and J by 5 bases, with 9 bases of the junction left unmatched. CDR1 is SNHLY and CDR2 is FYNNEI in the germline V gene. The CDR3 runs 13 residues. CDR3 sequence reads: CASLAGGRTEAFF. Here the CDR3 DNA reads TGTGCCAGTCTGGCAGGGGGGAGGACTGAAGCTTTCTTT.

This clonotype was counted between two and nine times. The CDR3 loop is CASTRDRVEKETQYF. CDR3 in DNA: TGTGCCAGCACCCGGGACAGGGTCGAGAAAGAGACCCAGTACTTC. The rearrangement joins TRBV12-3 or TRBV12-4 to TRBJ2-5; TRBD1 aligns across 9 bases. The junction had 9 bases not matched to a gene; V was cut back by 7 bases and J by 3 bases. The CDR3 consists of 15 residues.

The rearrangement uses TRBV5-1 and TRBJ1-2; 7 bases align to TRBD1. Unmatched junction bases numbered 6, after V lost 0 bases and J lost 4 bases. CDR1 is SGHRS and CDR2 is YFSETQ in the germline V gene. CDR3 length equals 15 residues. CDR3 sequence: CASSLEAGGIYGYTF. The CDR3 region has the DNA TGCGCCAGCAGCTTGGAGGCAGGGGGTATCTATGGCTACACCTTC.

This clonotype was seen only a few times. The gene calls are TRBV20-1 and TRBJ2-2, with TRBD2 matching over 11 bases. The CDR3 totals 14 residues. The V gene's germline CDR1 is DFQATT and CDR2 SNEGSKA (reference sequence). V dropped 2 bases and J dropped 6; count of bases not matched to a gene: 2. CDR3 amino acids: CSARLAGGPGELFF. CDR3 coding DNA: TGCAGTGCTAGACTAGCGGGGGGACCCGGGGAGCTGTTTTTT.

This clonotype was found a few times. V gene TRBV5-1 combines with J gene TRBJ1-5; 7 bases are a match to TRBD1. V was clipped by 3 bases and J by 1 base; unmatched bases: 4. This CDR3 has 15 residues. CDR1 and CDR2 (germline): SGHRS, YFSETQ. CDR3 sequence: CASSYRGGSNQPQHF. The CDR3, as DNA: TGCGCCAGCAGCTACAGGGGAGGCAGCAATCAGCCCCAGCATTTT.

V usage is TRBV9 and J usage is TRBJ2-1; tentatively, D is TRBD2 (6 bases). V was trimmed by 2 bases and J by 9 bases, leaving 24 bases between them. The CDR3 covers 17 residues. The germline CDR1 and CDR2 sequences are SGDLS and YYNGEE. CDR3 protein: CASSVEGRAGTLSEQFF. As DNA, the CDR3 is TGTGCCAGCAGCGTCGAGGGACGGGCGGGGACCCTCAGTGAGCAGTTCTTC.

This chain connects TRBV5-4 to TRBJ1-2; D ambiguous. Trimming shortened V by 1 base and J by 4 bases, and 14 bases separated the two germline ends. Germline V gene sequence: CDR1 SGHNT, CDR2 YYREEE (reference sequence). The CDR3 has 15 amino acids. In nucleotides, the CDR3 is TGTGCCAGCAGCTTGAGTCGGGTGGACCGCTATGGCTACACCTTC. This sequence encodes CASSLSRVDRYGYTF.

In its sample, this clonotype was seen a few times. V gene TRBV20-1 combines with J gene TRBJ1-1, with TRBD1 matching 8 bases. Germline CDR1 DFQATT, CDR2 SNEGSKA (reference sequence). The CDR3 extends over 14 amino acids. V shed 2 bases and J 0 bases; nucleotides not matched to a gene: 2. This CDR3 is CSARTGGMNTEAFF. CDR3 in DNA: TGCAGTGCTAGAACAGGGGGAATGAACACTGAAGCTTTCTTT.

The chain combines TRBV15 with TRBJ2-5; perhaps TRBD1 as D (5 bases). The V gene's germline CDR1 is LNHNV and CDR2 YYDKDF (reference sequence). The V end lost 1 base, the J end lost 0 bases, and 9 bases lay between the germline ends. This CDR3 has 15 amino acids. The CDR3 coding sequence is TGTGCCACCAGCAGAGCTGACAGATACCAAGAGACCCAGTACTTC. It encodes CATSRADRYQETQYF. Full variable domain (rest looked up from reference TRBV15 and TRBJ2-5): DAMVIQNPRYQVTQFGKPVTLSCSQTLNHNVMYWYQQKSSQAPKLLFHYYDKDFNNEADTPDNFQSRRPNTSFCFLDIRSPGLGDTAMYLCATSRADRYQETQYFGPGTRLLVL.

V is TRBV5-1 and J is TRBJ2-3; D tentatively fits TRBD1 or TRBD2 (6 bases each). The CDR3 totals 16 residues. Trimming took 5 bases from V and 4 from J, leaving 20 bases between them. Germline loops: CDR1 SGHRS, CDR2 YFSETQ. CDR3: CASSPGGPRMADTQYF. DNA for the CDR3: TGCGCCAGCAGTCCCGGGGGCCCCCGGATGGCAGATACGCAGTATTTT. Drawing the rest from reference TRBV5-1 and TRBJ2-3, the complete variable domain is KAGVTQTPRYLIKTRGQQVTLSCSPISGHRSVSWYQQTPGQGLQFLFEYFSETQRNKGNFPGRFSGRQFSNSRSEMNVSTLELGDSALYLCASSPGGPRMADTQYFGPGTRLTVL.

This clonotype showed up just a few times. The chain uses TRBV3-1 and TRBJ2-1, with D possibly matching TRBD1 (5 bases). Germline-derived CDR1 and CDR2 are LGHDT and YNNKEL (reference sequence). This CDR3 is built from 15 residues. Trimming pared 3 bases from V and 5 bases from J, leaving 14 bases between. The CDR3 sequence is CASSHLLTENNEQFF. In DNA form, the CDR3 reads TGTGCCAGCAGCCACCTACTGACAGAAAACAATGAGCAGTTCTTC.

The genes are TRBV7-8 and TRBJ1-4, with D perhaps matching TRBD1 (5 bases). Between the trimmed V and J ends, which lost 1 base and 5 bases, there was a span of 8 bases. Germline-derived CDR1 and CDR2 are SGHVS and FQNEAQ. This CDR3 comprises 14 residues. CDR3 bases: TGTGCCAGCAGCTTAGGGGGCGACAATGAAAAACTGTTTTTT. Translation gives CASSLGGDNEKLFF. Filled out from reference TRBV7-8 and TRBJ1-4, the complete variable domain reads GAGVSQSPRYKVAKRGQDVALRCDPISGHVSLFWYQQALGQGPEFLTYFQNEAQLDKSGLPSDRFFAERPEGSVSTLKIQRTQQEDSAVYLCASSLGGDNEKLFFGSGTQLSVL.

This clonotype came up a few times. The chain joins TRBV24-1 to TRBJ1-4; D is unclear. Trimming removed 3 bases at V and 3 bases at J, with 4 bases between. Germline assignment: CDR1 KGHDR and CDR2 SFDVKD. This CDR3 is built from 13 residues. CDR3 nucleotide sequence: TGTGCCACCAGTGATCCTCCTAATGAAAAACTGTTTTTT. This sequence encodes CATSDPPNEKLFF.

This clonotype has at least ten counts. The chain links TRBV9 to TRBJ2-5; TRBD2 agrees at 11 bases. V lost 4 bases, J lost 3 bases, and 5 bases stayed unmatched. CDR1 and CDR2 from the germline V gene are SGDLS and YYNGEE. The length of the CDR3 is 15 residues. The CDR3 DNA is TGTGCCAGCAGCTCCGGGACTAGCGGAAAAGAGACCCAGTACTTC. Amino acids: CASSSGTSGKETQYF.

This clonotype has just a few counts. The rearrangement uses TRBV10-3 and TRBJ2-7, with D uncertain. The germline gives CDR1 ENHRY, CDR2 SYGVKD. V gave up 0 bases and J gave up 2 bases, with 11 bases separating them. This CDR3 has 15 amino acids. This chain's CDR3 is CAISESTRNTYEQYV. The CDR3 coding sequence is TGTGCCATCAGTGAGTCGACTCGAAATACCTACGAGCAGTACGTC.

The chain uses TRBV4-2 and TRBJ2-1; 8 bases are shared with TRBD1. The J segment lost 0 bases and the V segment lost 2 bases, leaving 6 bases of the junction unmatched. This CDR3 contains 17 residues. Germline V gene data show CDR1 as LGHNA and CDR2 as YNFKEQ. CDR3 amino acids: CASSQRRQGASYNEQFF. The DNA for the CDR3 is TGTGCCAGCAGCCAACGCAGGCAGGGGGCCTCCTACAATGAGCAGTTCTTC.

This clonotype was picked up a small number of times. J is TRBJ1-5 and V is TRBV6-2 or TRBV6-3; TRBD1 is a possible D gene (6 bases). The CDR3 runs to 12 residues. Trimming left V 8 bases short and J 3 bases short, with 8 bases between. CDR1 MNHEY and CDR2 SVGEGT come from the germline V gene. The CDR3 DNA follows: TGTGCCAGCCGGGACACCAATCAGCCCCAGCATTTT. It encodes CASRDTNQPQHF.

This clonotype was detected a few times. The gene calls are TRBV6-5 and TRBJ1-2; no reliable D call. This CDR3 is 19 amino acids long. With 0 bases removed from V and 5 bases from J, the gap between germline ends came to 25 bases. Germline assignment: CDR1 MNHEY and CDR2 SVGAGI. CDR3 amino acids: CASSYSIPIPGDETYGYTF. The DNA for the CDR3 is TGTGCCAGCAGTTACTCGATACCTATCCCGGGAGACGAAACTTATGGCTACACCTTC.

This chain connects TRBV7-2 to TRBJ1-3; D gene ambiguous. Germline lookup yields CDR1 SGHTA and CDR2 FQGNSA. CDR3 length equals 15 residues. V lost 7 bases, J lost 2 bases, and 15 bases lay in between. CDR3 residues: CASTLRGSTGNTIYF. The CDR3 DNA sequence: TGTGCCAGCACCCTAAGAGGGAGTACTGGAAACACCATATATTTT.

The chain couples TRBV5-1 to TRBJ2-3; a possible D gene is TRBD1 (6 bases). The CDR3 spans 14 residues. Trimming removed 3 bases at V and 6 bases at J, with 14 bases between. Germline assignment: CDR1 SGHRS and CDR2 YFSETQ. In DNA form, the CDR3 reads TGCGCCAGCAGCTCACAGGGCCAGGGCGATACGCAGTATTTT. This codes for CASSSQGQGDTQYF.

The gene calls are TRBV10-1 and TRBJ2-3, with D hard to call. CDR3 size: 13 residues. V shed 6 bases and J shed 8 bases, with 15 bases lying between them. Per the germline V gene, CDR1 is WNHNN and CDR2 is SYGVQD (reference sequence). This CDR3 is CASSTGPLGTQYF. The DNA for the CDR3 is TGCGCCAGCAGCACCGGCCCTTTGGGTACGCAGTATTTT.

Only a few counts were recorded for this clonotype. The chain joins TRBV20-1 to TRBJ2-3, with TRBD1 as a possible D gene (5 bases). V lost 7 bases to trimming and J lost 6 bases, with 14 bases between them. From germline, CDR1 is DFQATT and CDR2 SNEGSKA (reference sequence). The CDR3 extends over 12 amino acids. The DNA of the CDR3 is TGCAGTGTTGCTCCAGGGCAGGATACGCAGTATTTT. Protein sequence: CSVAPGQDTQYF.

The gene calls are TRBV14 and TRBJ1-1; D is undetermined. Germline-derived CDR1 and CDR2 are SGHDN and FVKESK. This CDR3 is built from 12 residues. V was trimmed by 2 bases and J by 11 bases, leaving 12 bases between them. The CDR3 sequence is CASSQPARRAFF. The CDR3 DNA reads TGTGCCAGCAGCCAACCCGCCCGAAGGGCTTTCTTT.

This chain links TRBV11-2 with TRBJ2-3; TRBD2 agrees at 8 bases. Trimming took 1 base from V and 0 from J; bases not matched to a gene: 18. CDR3 length: 21 amino acids. CDR1 and CDR2 from the germline V gene are SGHAT and FQNNGV. The CDR3 protein is CASSLGNVAGSYTSSTDTQYF. The CDR3 coding sequence is TGTGCCAGCAGCTTAGGGAACGTAGCGGGAAGCTATACCTCTAGCACAGATACGCAGTATTTT.